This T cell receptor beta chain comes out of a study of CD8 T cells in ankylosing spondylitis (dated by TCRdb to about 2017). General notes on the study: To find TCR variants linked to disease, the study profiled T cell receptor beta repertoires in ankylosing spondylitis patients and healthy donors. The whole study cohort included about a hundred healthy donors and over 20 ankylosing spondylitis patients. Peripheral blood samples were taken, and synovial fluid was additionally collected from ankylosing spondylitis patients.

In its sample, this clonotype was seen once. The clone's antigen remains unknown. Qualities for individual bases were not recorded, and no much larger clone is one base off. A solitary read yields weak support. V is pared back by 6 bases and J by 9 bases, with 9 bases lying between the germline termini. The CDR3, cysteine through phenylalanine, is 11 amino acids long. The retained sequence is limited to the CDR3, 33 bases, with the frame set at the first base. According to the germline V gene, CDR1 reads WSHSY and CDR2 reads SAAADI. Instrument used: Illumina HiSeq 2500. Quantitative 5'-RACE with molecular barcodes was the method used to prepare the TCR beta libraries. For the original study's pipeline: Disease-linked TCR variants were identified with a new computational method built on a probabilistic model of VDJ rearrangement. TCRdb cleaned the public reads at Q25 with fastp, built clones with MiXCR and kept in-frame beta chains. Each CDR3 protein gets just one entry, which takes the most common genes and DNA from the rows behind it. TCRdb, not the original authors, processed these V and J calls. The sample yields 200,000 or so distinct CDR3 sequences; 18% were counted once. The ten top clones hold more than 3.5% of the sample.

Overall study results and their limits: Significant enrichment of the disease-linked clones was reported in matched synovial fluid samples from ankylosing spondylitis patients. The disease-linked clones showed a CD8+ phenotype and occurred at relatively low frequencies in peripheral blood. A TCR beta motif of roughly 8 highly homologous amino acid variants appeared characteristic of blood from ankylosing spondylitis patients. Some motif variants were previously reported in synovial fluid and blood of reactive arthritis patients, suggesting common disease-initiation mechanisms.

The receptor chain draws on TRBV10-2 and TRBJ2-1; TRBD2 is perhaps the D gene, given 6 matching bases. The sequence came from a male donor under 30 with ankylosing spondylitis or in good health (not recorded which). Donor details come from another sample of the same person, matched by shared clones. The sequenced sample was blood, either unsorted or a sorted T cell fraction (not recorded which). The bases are TGCGCCAGCAGCGCGGGATTTGAGCAGTTCTTC. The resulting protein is CASSAGFEQFF.